These 8 T cell receptor beta chains came from one sample sequenced in a study of Tregs in tolerant kidney transplant recipients. The protocol was immunoSEQ multiplex PCR, while the TCRdb copy is restricted to in-frame clones and leaves out a portion. The sample includes roughly 250,000 clones, 80% to 85% of them seen just once. Sequencing was performed on CD4+ T cells from blood. These receptors originate from a human donor in good health.

With regard to this clone: Other DNA sequences from this sample encode an identical CDR3 as well. This chain joins TRBV18 and TRBJ2-7; D may be TRBD1 (6 bases). The germline V and J ends were trimmed by 0 bases and 1 base, with 7 bases remaining between them. The CDR3 runs to 14 residues. Looked up from germline, CDR1 is KGHSH and CDR2 is LQKENI. The CDR3 DNA reads TGTGCCAGCTCACCACCTCAGGGGTCCTACGAGCAGTACTTC. Translation gives CASSPPQGSYEQYF.

The rearrangement links TRBV7-2 to TRBJ1-5, with D possibly matching TRBD1 (6 bases). V lost 1 base, J lost 6 bases, and 10 bases lay in between. CDR3 size: 14 residues. CDR1 and CDR2 (germline): SGHTA, FQGNSA. CDR3 DNA: TGTGCCAGCAGCTTAGTGGGGGGCCCTCAGCCCCAGCATTTT. As protein: CASSLVGGPQPQHF.

The V and J genes are TRBV30 and TRBJ2-5; 16 bases line up with TRBD2. CDR1 GTSNPN and CDR2 SVGIG come from the germline V gene (reference sequence). CDR3 length: 18 amino acids. Trimming at V came to 3 bases and at J to 2 bases, leaving 9 bases not matched to a gene. The DNA for the CDR3 is TGTGCCTGGAGCCCGGGACTAGCGGGGGGGCCAGGTCAAGAGACCCAGTACTTC. It specifies CAWSPGLAGGPGQETQYF.

The chain recombines TRBV11-3 with TRBJ2-7; tentatively, D is TRBD2 (6 bases). Germline loops: CDR1 SGHNT, CDR2 YENEEA. Trimming stripped 0 bases from V and 3 bases from J, with 6 bases between. The CDR3 spans 13 residues. The CDR3 is CASSLEAGYEQYF. The CDR3 DNA reads TGTGCCAGCAGCTTAGAAGCGGGCTACGAGCAGTACTTC.

Only one count was recorded for this clone. V is TRBV5-1 and J is TRBJ1-3; D is undetermined. CDR1 is SGHRS and CDR2 is YFSETQ in the germline V gene. This CDR3 contains 14 residues. V was shortened by 6 bases and J by 0 bases, with 10 bases between the two germline ends. CDR3 residues: CASKQDPSGNTIYF. As DNA, the CDR3 is TGCGCCAGCAAGCAGGACCCCTCTGGAAACACCATATATTTT.

With regard to this clone: A read error may produce the germline difference seen at one junction end. The sample carries other DNA sequences with the same CDR3. The rearrangement uses TRBV6-4 and TRBJ1-5; 12 nucleotides align to TRBD1. The CDR3 is made up of 15 amino acids. Germline CDR1 reads MRHNA; CDR2 reads SNTAGT. The CDR3 DNA reads TGTGCCAGCAGCCCCGGGACAGGGGGCAATCAACCCCAGCATTTT. It yields the protein CASSPGTGGNQPQHF.

The chain is built from TRBV18 and TRBJ2-3, with D tentatively TRBD2 (7 bases). The length of the CDR3 is 16 residues. V was cut by 6 bases and J by 0 bases, with 16 bases left in between. Germline V lookup: CDR1 KGHSH, CDR2 LQKENI. CDR3 sequence (DNA): TGTGCCAGCTCCCCCTGGGGGGGGGCGAGCACAGATACGCAGTATTTT. Translation gives CASSPWGGASTDTQYF.

The V gene is TRBV12-5, the J gene TRBJ1-5; 7 bases line up with TRBD1. V lost 1 base to trimming and J lost 1 base; unmatched junction nucleotides: 4. Germline V CDR1 and CDR2: LGHNT, FRNRAP. This CDR3 spans 16 amino acids. The CDR3 bases are TGTGCTAGTGGTTTGGACGACAGGGAGAGCAATCAGCCCCAGCATTTT. This sequence encodes CASGLDDRESNQPQHF.